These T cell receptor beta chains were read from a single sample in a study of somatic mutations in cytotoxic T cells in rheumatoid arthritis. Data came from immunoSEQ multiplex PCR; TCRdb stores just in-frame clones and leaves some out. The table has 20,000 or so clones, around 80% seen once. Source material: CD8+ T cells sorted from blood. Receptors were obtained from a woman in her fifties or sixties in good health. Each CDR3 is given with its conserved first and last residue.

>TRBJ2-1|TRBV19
CASSIRGGWNEQFF
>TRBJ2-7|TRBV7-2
CASSILAGGHNEQYF
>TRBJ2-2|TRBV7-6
CASSLLSGGTFTGELFF
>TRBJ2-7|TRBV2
CASSGGTGYEQYF
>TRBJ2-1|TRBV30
CAWTSETGVYNEQFF
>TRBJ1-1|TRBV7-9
CASSPQENTEAFF
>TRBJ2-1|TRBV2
CASLAEYNEQFF
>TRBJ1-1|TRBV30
CAWSDRANTEAFF
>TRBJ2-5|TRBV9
CASSPGLSGGPGLNF
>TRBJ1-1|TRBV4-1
CASSRPDSFGTEAFF
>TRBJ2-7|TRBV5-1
CASSLDGPYEQYF
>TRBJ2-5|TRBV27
CASSGFGGAETQYF
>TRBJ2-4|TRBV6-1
CATRLSLNIQYF
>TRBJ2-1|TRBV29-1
CSVEDRGSGSRNEQFF
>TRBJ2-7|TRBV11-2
CASSLEVGDYEQYF
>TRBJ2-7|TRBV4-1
CASSQKGQTPSYEQYF
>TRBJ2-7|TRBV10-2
CASRGLASEQYF
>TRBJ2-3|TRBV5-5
CASSVERGGTDTQYF
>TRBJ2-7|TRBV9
CASSMGSTPLSSYEQYF
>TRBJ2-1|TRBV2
CASSEEWKRDYNEQFF
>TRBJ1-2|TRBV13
CASRMGRGSYGYTF
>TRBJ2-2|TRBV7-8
CASSLDTGELFF
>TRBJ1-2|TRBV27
CASSFGQGDGYTF
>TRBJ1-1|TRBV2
CASRKDSLRDTEAFF
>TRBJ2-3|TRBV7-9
CASGVLITDTQYF